These 15 T cell receptor beta chains were all obtained from the same sample, sequenced in a study of control samples from healthy donors and cancer patients (dated by TCRdb to between 2020 and 2021). The library was produced with the immunoSEQ multiplex PCR assay. As stored in TCRdb, this immuneACCESS dataset retains in-frame rearrangements with V and J assigned. A fraction of the clones does not appear; measured against another copy, unresolved V genes explain less than half of the discrepancy, and the remainder lacks a known reason. Recorded for this sample are fewer than 120,000 clones; approximately 87% of them occurred a single time. The ten largest clones represent around 3.5% of the sample. Sequencing used PBMCs. The receptors here all came from a woman in her sixties or seventies with lung cancer.

The chain uses TRBV5-1 and TRBJ2-1; D is perhaps TRBD1 or TRBD2 (6 bases each). The CDR3 sequence is 16 residues long. Trimming took 4 bases from V and 0 from J, leaving 14 bases between them. Germline V gene data show CDR1 as SGHRS and CDR2 as YFSETQ. CDR3 nucleotide sequence: TGCGCCAGCAGCCGAATGAGGGGGGCCTCCTACAATGAGCAGTTCTTC. Translation: CASSRMRGASYNEQFF.

The chain has TRBV7-2 and TRBJ2-7; D not resolved. Germline CDR1 is SGHTA and CDR2 is FQGNSA. The CDR3 runs 16 residues. Between the trimmed V and J ends, which lost 1 base and 2 bases, there was a span of 15 bases. The CDR3 DNA is TGTGCCAGCAGCTTAGTGGCCTCGGACGTTACCTACGAGCAGTACTTC. Encoded protein: CASSLVASDVTYEQYF.

The genes are TRBV5-8 and TRBJ2-3; D call uncertain. Germline V gene data show CDR1 as SGHTS and CDR2 as YDEGEE. V lost 0 bases and J lost 0, with 11 bases in between. There are 16 residues in the CDR3. The DNA of the CDR3 is TGTGCCAGCAGCTTGGACTTGACACTTAGCACAGATACGCAGTATTTT. This translates into CASSLDLTLSTDTQYF.

The chain has TRBV19 and TRBJ2-3; possibly TRBD1 for D (6 bases). Deletions cut 3 bases from V and 0 bases from J, with 10 bases between. This CDR3 is 15 amino acids long. Germline V gene lookup returns CDR1 LNHDA and CDR2 SQIVND (reference sequence). This CDR3 is CASSIFRGSTDTQYF. CDR3 sequence (DNA): TGTGCCAGTAGTATCTTCAGGGGTAGCACAGATACGCAGTATTTT.

The V and J genes are TRBV7-3 and TRBJ1-6, with a weak D call TRBD1 (5 bases). CDR1 and CDR2 from the germline V gene are SGHTA and FQGTGA. The CDR3 length is 14 residues. V was trimmed by 4 bases and J by 7 bases, leaving 11 bases between them. CDR3 sequence (DNA): TGTGCCAGCAGCTCAGGGTCCCCGAATTCACCCCTCCACTTT. Its protein is CASSSGSPNSPLHF.

The chain is built from TRBV7-6 and TRBJ2-3; 8 bases are a match to TRBD1. The CDR3 sequence is 16 residues long. CDR1 SGHVS and CDR2 FNYEAQ come from the germline V gene. With V trimmed by 5 bases and J by 2 bases, 9 bases remained unmatched. The CDR3 is CASSQGTGADTDTQYF. CDR3 coding DNA: TGTGCCAGCAGCCAAGGGACAGGAGCTGACACAGATACGCAGTATTTT.

The V gene is TRBV19, the J gene TRBJ2-2; 10 bases align to TRBD1. The CDR3 has 14 residues. V gave up 8 bases and J gave up 2 bases; unmatched junction bases: 2. Germline V gene sequence: CDR1 LNHDA, CDR2 SQIVND (reference sequence). DNA for the CDR3: TGTGCCAGTTCGACAGGGGGCAACACCGGGGAGCTGTTTTTT. This gives the protein CASSTGGNTGELFF. Using reference TRBV19 and TRBJ2-2 for the parts outside the CDR3, the full variable domain is DGGITQSPKYLFRKEGQNVTLSCEQNLNHDAMYWYRQDPGQGLRLIYYSQIVNDFQKGDIAEGYSVSREKKESFPLTVTSAQKNPTAFYLCASSTGGNTGELFFGEGSRLTVL.

The CDR3 nucleotides read TGTGCTAGTGGTTTGGTAATTATGCAGGGGACCGGGGAGCTGTTTTTT. Its protein is CASGLVIMQGTGELFF. This chain connects TRBV12-5 to TRBJ2-2; D is perhaps TRBD1 (6 bases). This CDR3 is built from 16 residues. V lost 0 bases and J lost 5, with 13 bases in between. Germline V gene lookup returns CDR1 LGHNT and CDR2 FRNRAP.

The J gene is TRBJ1-1, the V gene TRBV27; no firm D call. CDR3 length: 15 amino acids. V gave up 7 bases and J gave up 0 bases, with 15 bases separating them. CDR1 MNHEY and CDR2 SMNVEV come from the germline V gene (reference sequence). The CDR3 DNA reads TGTGCCAGCACTAACCTAGACGCTATGAACACTGAAGCTTTCTTT. It encodes CASTNLDAMNTEAFF.

This clone occurred once. Its ends do not fully match the called genes, so a read error is possible. J is TRBJ2-7 and V is TRBV7-2; D remains ambiguous. Germline CDR1 reads SGHTA; CDR2 reads FQGNSA. This CDR3 is 14 amino acids long. The chain's CDR3 is CASSLVKNSYEQYF. The DNA of the CDR3 is TGTGCCAGCAGTTTAGTTAAAAATTCCTACGAGCAGTACTTC.

CDR3 loop: CASSLASIAGTDTQYF. The DNA for the CDR3 is TGTGCCAGCAGCTTAGCGTCGATAGCGGGGACAGATACGCAGTATTTT. This sequence joins TRBV7-2 and TRBJ2-3; 8 nucleotides agree with TRBD2. The CDR3 sequence is 16 residues long. Germline CDR1 is SGHTA and CDR2 is FQGNSA. With V trimmed by 0 bases and J by 3 bases, 5 bases remained unmatched. Variable domain in full (rest from reference TRBV7-2 and TRBJ2-3): GAGVSQSPSNKVTEKGKDVELRCDPISGHTALYWYRQSLGQGLEFLIYFQGNSAPDKSGLPSDRFSAERTGGSVSTLTIQRTQQEDSAVYLCASSLASIAGTDTQYFGPGTRLTVL.

The rearrangement uses TRBV3-1 (or the pseudogene TRBV3-2) and TRBJ2-7; 7 nucleotides line up with TRBD1. V trimming: 4 bases; J trimming: 2 bases; junction bases outside the gene matches: 5. The CDR3 loop spans 14 amino acids. The germline gives CDR1 LGHDT, CDR2 YNNKEL (reference sequence). The DNA for the CDR3 is TGTGCCAGCAGCCCTATTACAGGGGCCTACGAGCAGTACTTC. It specifies CASSPITGAYEQYF.

The chain couples TRBV5-4 to TRBJ2-1; D is uncertain. The germline CDR1 and CDR2 sequences are SGHNT and YYREEE (reference sequence). The CDR3 runs to 13 residues. The V end lost 0 bases, the J end lost 9 bases, and 10 bases lay between the germline ends. The CDR3 protein is CASSLAGVGEQFF. CDR3 DNA sequence: TGTGCCAGCAGCTTGGCTGGGGTCGGTGAGCAGTTCTTC.

The chain links TRBV18 to TRBJ2-5, with D uncertain. The germline CDR1 and CDR2 sequences are KGHSH and LQKENI. V lost 2 bases and J lost 5, with 15 bases in between. This CDR3 has 15 residues. For the CDR3, the DNA is TGTGCCAGCTCACCAAGGGCAGCACAAGAGGAGACCCAGTACTTC. Translated, it gives CASSPRAAQEETQYF.

A few counts support this clone. V is TRBV9 and J is TRBJ1-5; D is possibly TRBD1 (5 bases). The CDR3 spans 13 residues. Looked up from germline, CDR1 is SGDLS and CDR2 is YYNGEE. Deletions cut 4 bases from V and 7 bases from J, with 12 bases between. The CDR3 protein is CASSLGVQQPQHF. CDR3 sequence (DNA): TGTGCCAGCAGCTTGGGGGTCCAGCAGCCCCAGCATTTT.